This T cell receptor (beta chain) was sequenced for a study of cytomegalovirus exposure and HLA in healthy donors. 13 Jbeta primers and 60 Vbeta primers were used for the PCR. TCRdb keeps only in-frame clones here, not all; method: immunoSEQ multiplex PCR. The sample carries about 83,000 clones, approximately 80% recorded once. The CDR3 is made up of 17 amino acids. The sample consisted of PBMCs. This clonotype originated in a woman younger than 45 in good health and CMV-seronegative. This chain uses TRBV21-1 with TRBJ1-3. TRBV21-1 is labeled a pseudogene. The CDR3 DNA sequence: TGTGCCAGCAGCAATCCTCCCTCCCGTATCTCTGGAAACACCATATATTTT. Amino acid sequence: CASSNPPSRISGNTIYF.